The 14 T cell receptor beta chains in this list originate from one sample, sequenced in a study of cytomegalovirus exposure and HLA in healthy donors. 13 Jbeta primers and 60 Vbeta primers were used for the PCR. Here immunoSEQ multiplex PCR was the method, and the copy in TCRdb shows in-frame clones only, minus some. The repertoire holds more than 100,000 clones, with around 86% as singletons. The sequenced sample was PBMCs. These receptors originate from a woman aged 45-65 years in good health and CMV-seropositive.

CDR3: CASSDGEANRVYF. CDR3 bases: TGTGCCAGCAGTGATGGTGAGGCGAACCGAGTATACTTC. V and J are TRBV2 and TRBJ2-5, with no clear D. Germline V gives CDR1 SNHLY, CDR2 FYNNEI. This CDR3 has 13 amino acids. The V end lost 3 bases, the J end lost 14 bases, and 19 bases lay between the germline ends.

Notes on this clone: Other DNA sequences in the sample encode the same CDR3. The chain links TRBV18 to TRBJ1-2; D gene uncertain. The CDR3 loop spans 13 amino acids. The V and J ends lost 2 bases and 5 bases respectively, with 9 bases between them. Germline lookup yields CDR1 KGHSH and CDR2 LQKENI. CDR3 loop: CASSPESGYGYTF. The CDR3 coding sequence is TGTGCCAGCTCACCAGAATCGGGGTATGGCTACACCTTC. The full variable domain, completed using reference TRBV18 and TRBJ1-2, is NAGVMQNPRHLVRRRGQEARLRCSPMKGHSHVYWYRQLPEEGLKFMVYLQKENIIDESGMPKERFSAEFPKEGPSILRIQQVVRGDSAAYFCASSPESGYGYTFGSGTRLTVV.

V gene TRBV28 combines with J gene TRBJ2-2; 15 bases agree with TRBD2. Germline trimming cut 2 bases from V and 7 bases from J; bases unmatched to any gene: 8. Germline CDR1 and CDR2: MDHEN and SYDVKM. This CDR3 spans 18 amino acids. The CDR3 region is CASSLGTSGRYGGGELFF. The CDR3 DNA sequence: TGTGCCAGCAGTTTAGGGACTAGCGGGAGGTACGGCGGCGGGGAGCTGTTTTTT. Combining the CDR3 with reference TRBV28 and TRBJ2-2 gives the whole variable domain DVKVTQSSRYLVKRTGEKVFLECVQDMDHENMFWYRQDPGLGLRLIYFSYDVKMKEKGDIPEGYSVSREKKERFSLILESASTNQTSMYLCASSLGTSGRYGGGELFFGEGSRLTVL.

The chain links TRBV11-1 to TRBJ1-1, with D possibly TRBD1 on 5 matching bases. Trimming took off 1 base at V and 0 bases at J, with 18 bases between the two ends. Germline-derived CDR1 and CDR2 are SGHAT and FQDESV (reference sequence). CDR3 length: 18 amino acids. CDR3 loop: CASSLDPTGSHMNTEAFF. The CDR3 DNA sequence: TGTGCCAGCAGCTTAGACCCTACAGGTAGCCACATGAACACTGAAGCTTTCTTT. The variable domain in full, completed from reference TRBV11-1 and TRBJ1-1, reads EAEVAQSPRYKITEKSQAVAFWCDPISGHATLYWYRQILGQGPELLVQFQDESVVDDSQLPKDRFSAERLKGVDSTLKIQPAELGDSAMYLCASSLDPTGSHMNTEAFFGQGTRLTVV.

CDR3 amino acids: CASSPGTGSGRYNEQFF. The DNA for the CDR3 is TGTGCCAGCAGCCCTGGGACAGGGTCGGGAAGATACAATGAGCAGTTCTTC. The chain uses TRBV11-3 and TRBJ2-1; TRBD1 matches 9 bases. V gave up 5 bases and J gave up 4 bases; unmatched junction bases: 12. Per germline, CDR1 SGHNT and CDR2 YENEEA. CDR3 length: 17 amino acids.

This clone was seen just once. This rearrangement joins TRBV2 to TRBJ1-2; 8 bases are shared with TRBD1. The germline CDR1 and CDR2 sequences are SNHLY and FYNNEI. CDR3 size: 13 residues. With 5 bases clipped from V and 8 bases from J, the junction kept 7 bases outside the gene matches. Here the CDR3 reads CASSWTGSRGYTF. The CDR3 DNA sequence: TGTGCCAGCAGTTGGACAGGGTCTCGGGGCTACACCTTC. Variable domain in full (rest from reference TRBV2 and TRBJ1-2): EPEVTQTPSHQVTQMGQEVILRCVPISNHLYFYWYRQILGQKVEFLVSFYNNEISEKSEIFDDQFSVERPDGSNFTLKIRSTKLEDSAMYFCASSWTGSRGYTFGSGTRLTVV.

The chain recombines TRBV19 with TRBJ2-5, with TRBD1 identical over 8 bases. Losses at the gene ends were 1 base for V and 6 bases for J; bases not matched to a gene: 7. The germline CDR1 and CDR2 sequences are LNHDA and SQIVND (reference sequence). The CDR3 extends over 15 amino acids. CDR3 residues: CASSIAGQGAQTQYF. The CDR3 DNA follows: TGTGCCAGTAGTATAGCGGGGCAGGGGGCTCAGACCCAGTACTTC.

This sequence joins TRBV9 and TRBJ2-3; 7 bases align to TRBD2. The J segment lost 5 bases and the V segment lost 0 bases, leaving 12 bases of the junction unmatched. The germline gives CDR1 SGDLS, CDR2 YYNGEE. CDR3 length: 17 amino acids. DNA for the CDR3: TGTGCCAGCAGCGTAGCCCCGGGAGGAGCGGGGAGAGATACGCAGTATTTT. It translates to CASSVAPGGAGRDTQYF.

The chain employs TRBV6-5 and TRBJ2-1; a weak D match, TRBD1 (6 bases). This CDR3 comprises 15 residues. Per the germline V gene, CDR1 is MNHEY and CDR2 is SVGAGI. The V end lost 3 bases, the J end lost 1 base, and 10 bases lay between the germline ends. CDR3 in amino acids: CASSYETGSYNEQFF. The CDR3 DNA reads TGTGCCAGCAGTTATGAAACAGGGTCCTACAATGAGCAGTTCTTC.

This chain uses TRBV2 with TRBJ1-5; 9 bases agree with TRBD1. CDR1 is SNHLY and CDR2 is FYNNEI in the germline V gene. V gave up 4 bases and J gave up 3 bases; unmatched junction bases: 13. The CDR3 runs to 18 residues. CDR3 sequence reads: CASSGGTGSGFNNQPQHF. The CDR3 DNA reads as TGTGCCAGCAGTGGGGGGACAGGGAGCGGGTTTAACAATCAGCCCCAGCATTTT.

The rearrangement uses TRBV9 and TRBJ2-2, with D tentatively TRBD2 (7 bases). Germline CDR1 is SGDLS and CDR2 is YYNGEE. V lost 4 bases and J lost 3, with 16 bases in between. The CDR3 has 16 residues. CDR3 sequence: CASSPGGLSDTGELFF. CDR3 nucleotides: TGTGCCAGCAGCCCGGGGGGCCTAAGCGACACCGGGGAGCTGTTTTTT.

The chain has TRBV5-1 and TRBJ2-7, with 11 bases lining up with TRBD2. Germline values: CDR1 SGHRS, CDR2 YFSETQ. Trimming cost V 1 base and J 5 bases; bases outside gene matches: 5. CDR3 size: 15 residues. The CDR3 nucleotides read TGCGCCAGCAGCTTGACAACTAGCGGGAGCAACGAGCAGTACTTC. This encodes CASSLTTSGSNEQYF.

This chain uses TRBV5-8 with TRBJ1-5; D uncertain. The V gene lost 4 bases and the J gene lost 3 bases, with 11 bases spanning the gap. The CDR3 runs 14 residues. Germline lookup yields CDR1 SGHTS and CDR2 YDEGEE. DNA for the CDR3: TGTGCCAGCAGCCTTCGGTATGCCAATCAGCCCCAGCATTTT. This encodes CASSLRYANQPQHF.

This clone was picked up a small number of times. This chain connects TRBV19 to TRBJ2-3, with 9 bases aligning to TRBD2. Germline assignment: CDR1 LNHDA and CDR2 SQIVND (reference sequence). The CDR3 has 14 residues. V shed 6 bases, J shed 4 bases, and the junction held 5 bases outside the gene matches. The CDR3 DNA sequence: TGTGCCAGTAGAGACTGGACTAGCGCAGATACGCAGTATTTT. This sequence encodes CASRDWTSADTQYF. The variable domain in full, with the rest retrieved from reference TRBV19 and TRBJ2-3, is DGGITQSPKYLFRKEGQNVTLSCEQNLNHDAMYWYRQDPGQGLRLIYYSQIVNDFQKGDIAEGYSVSREKKESFPLTVTSAQKNPTAFYLCASRDWTSADTQYFGPGTRLTVL.